The next 24 T cell receptor beta chains were all read from a single sample in a study of T cells expressing NK-cell markers. From the 5' RACE reads, TCRdb lists one entry per CDR3 protein and no DNA. This listing includes about 370,000 distinct CDR3 sequences. Sequenced: blood T cells: a sorted CD56 or NKG2C T cell subset, CD4+ or CD8+ T cells, or bulk PBMC T cells (not recorded which). The source of these receptors is a woman aged 45-65 years in good health.

The chain combines TRBV12-3 or TRBV12-4 with TRBJ1-1. This CDR3 has 13 residues. The CDR3 protein is CAITFTVNTEAFF.

The chain joins TRBV12-5 to TRBJ2-1; TCRdb's D call of TRBD2 is untestable without DNA. This CDR3 has 13 residues. Germline V lookup: CDR1 LGHNT, CDR2 FRNRAP. The CDR3 is CASGYTSGLPQFF.

The chain joins TRBV6-5 to TRBJ2-6; TCRdb lists TRBD2, though no DNA is available to test this call. CDR3 size: 16 residues. Germline CDR1 reads MNHEY; CDR2 reads SVGAGI. The CDR3 loop is CAIGTGAHSGANVLTF.

The chain couples TRBV7-8 to TRBJ1-2. Germline lookup yields CDR1 SGHVS and CDR2 FQNEAQ. The CDR3 is made up of 14 amino acids. This CDR3 reads CASSASRGYYGYTF.

The chain is built from TRBV5-4 and TRBJ2-1; TCRdb returns TRBD2, unconfirmable since there is no DNA. This CDR3 is 15 amino acids long. Germline loops: CDR1 SGHNT, CDR2 YYREEE (reference sequence). This chain's CDR3 is CASSGGLAASDEQFF.

The chain joins TRBV29-1 to TRBJ2-7; the D call from TCRdb, TRBD1, cannot be confirmed without DNA. This CDR3 contains 14 residues. CDR1 SQVTM and CDR2 ANQGSEA come from the germline V gene. CDR3 protein: CSAAGTGSPYEQYF.

The chain recombines TRBV4-1 with TRBJ2-3; the TCRdb call, TRBD2, lacks DNA for checking. The CDR3 extends over 15 amino acids. Germline CDR1 is MGHRA and CDR2 is YSYEKL. Here the CDR3 reads CASSQASGVGDTQYF.

The J gene is TRBJ2-7, the V gene TRBV21-1; TCRdb names TRBD2, which stays unverified in the absence of DNA. TRBV21-1 is assigned pseudogene status. The CDR3 is 19 amino acids. CDR3: CASSKGIPLAILNFYEQYF.

The V and J genes are TRBV7-9 and TRBJ1-6; the TCRdb D gene call, TRBD1, has no DNA to confirm it. CDR3 size: 15 residues. CDR1 is SEHNR, CDR2 FQNEAQ, per germline (reference sequence). The CDR3 is CASSLAGQGPSTLHF.

The genes are TRBV9 and TRBJ2-5; TCRdb's D gene call, TRBD2, goes unchecked for lack of DNA. The germline V gene has CDR1 SGDLS and CDR2 YYNGEE. The CDR3 is 17 residues long. CDR3: CASSSGTSGSSWETQYF.

The rearrangement uses TRBV4-1 and TRBJ2-1; checking the TCRdb D call of TRBD1 is not possible without DNA. Germline CDR1 MGHRA, CDR2 YSYEKL. The CDR3 runs to 20 residues. The CDR3 protein is CASSHPFEIDSGSSYNEQFF.

The J gene is TRBJ2-7, the V gene TRBV20-1; the D gene TCRdb calls, TRBD2, cannot be checked with no DNA. Germline V gives CDR1 DFQATT, CDR2 SNEGSKA (reference sequence). The CDR3 is 13 amino acids. Here the CDR3 reads CSGFGGGSYEQYF.

The chain employs TRBV7-8 and TRBJ1-5; as DNA is missing, the TRBD1 call by TCRdb cannot be tested. Germline V gene data show CDR1 as SGHVS and CDR2 as FQNEAQ. This CDR3 contains 15 residues. CDR3 region: CASSRDSRGNQPQHF.

The rearrangement uses TRBV5-1 and TRBJ1-1. Germline values: CDR1 SGHRS, CDR2 YFSETQ. The CDR3 consists of 13 residues. CDR3 protein: CASSLRTNTEAFF.

This chain connects TRBV6-1 to TRBJ2-2. Germline loops: CDR1 MNHNS, CDR2 SASEGT. The CDR3 covers 13 residues. CDR3 in amino acids: CASSAMRTGELFF.

J is TRBJ1-5 and V is TRBV6-1; the TRBD1 assignment by TCRdb is unverifiable without DNA. The CDR3 consists of 14 residues. Per the germline V gene, CDR1 is MNHNS and CDR2 is SASEGT. CDR3 sequence reads: CASSVNRGEQPQHF.

The chain couples TRBV5-1 to TRBJ1-1; with no DNA, the TCRdb D assignment of TRBD1 cannot be verified. The CDR3 has 14 amino acids. CDR1 is SGHRS, CDR2 YFSETQ, per germline. The CDR3 here is CASNGAGGNTEAFF.

The chain recombines TRBV7-8 with TRBJ2-1; the D gene TCRdb calls, TRBD2, cannot be checked with no DNA. Germline lookup yields CDR1 SGHVS and CDR2 FQNEAQ. CDR3 length equals 14 residues. The CDR3 reads CASSLLSLAGEQFF.

The rearrangement links TRBV20-1 to TRBJ1-1; the TCRdb call, TRBD1, lacks DNA for checking. The CDR3 is 17 amino acids. The germline V gene encodes CDR1 DFQATT and CDR2 SNEGSKA (reference sequence). CDR3 sequence: CSASRPGRRNMNTEAFF.

The chain couples TRBV5-6 to TRBJ2-1; checking the TCRdb D call of TRBD2 is not possible without DNA. The V gene's germline CDR1 is SGHDT and CDR2 YYEEEE. The CDR3 length is 15 residues. This chain's CDR3 is CASRSMAGGPNEQFF.

The chain employs TRBV7-2 and TRBJ2-7; lacking DNA, the TRBD2 call made by TCRdb goes unchecked. The CDR3 totals 15 residues. Germline V gene sequence: CDR1 SGHTA, CDR2 FQGNSA. This CDR3 is CASSLIASGTYEQYF.

This rearrangement joins TRBV3-1 to TRBJ2-1; absent DNA, TCRdb's TRBD1 call cannot be checked. The CDR3 runs to 14 residues. Germline V gives CDR1 LGHDT, CDR2 YNNKEL (reference sequence). The CDR3 protein is CASSPILGQVWQFF.

The J gene is TRBJ1-5, the V gene TRBV12-3 or TRBV12-4; as DNA is missing, the TRBD1 call by TCRdb cannot be tested. CDR3 size: 12 residues. The CDR3 region is CASTRTNQPQHF.

This chain connects TRBV7-8 to TRBJ1-1; TCRdb gives TRBD1 as the D gene, but with no DNA this cannot be confirmed. The CDR3 sequence is 14 residues long. CDR1 is SGHVS and CDR2 is FQNEAQ in the germline V gene. The CDR3 sequence is CASETGRQGSEAFF.